A selection of T cell receptor beta chains follows, all from one sample in a study of tumor-infiltrating lymphocytes in primary liver carcinoma. TCRdb analysed the multiplex PCR reads with MiXCR anew, one entry per CDR3 protein. Altogether 100,000 to 150,000 distinct CDR3 sequences are present, 64% being singletons, with the ten largest covering less than 10%. The sequenced sample was liver tumor tissue from sampling region 3. Receptors were obtained from a woman aged 55-70 years with primary liver carcinoma and hepatitis B virus infection. The CDR3 runs from the conserved cysteine through the conserved F or W. The D gene is left open where the match is weak. Clone size appears in some rows only: once, few, many, or a class for an expanded clone.

v_call	cdr3_length	clone_size	j_call	d_call	cdr3_aa	cdr3_nt
TRBV4-3	17	.	TRBJ1-3	TRBD1	CANSQVPGQGAGNTIYF	TGCGCCAACAGCCAAGTACCGGGACAGGGGGCTGGAAACACCATATATTTT
TRBV11-1	16	.	TRBJ2-1	.	CASSQTASQSANEQFF	TGTGCCAGCAGCCAAACCGCCAGCCAATCGGCGAATGAGCAGTTCTTC
TRBV11-3	16	.	TRBJ2-2	.	CASKRRDRLNAGELVF	TGTGCCAGCAAGAGGAGGGACAGACTAAACGCCGGGGAGCTGGTTTTT
TRBV28	13	.	TRBJ2-1	.	CVSSLPGNNEQFF	TGTGTCAGCAGTTTACCGGGGAACAATGAGCAGTTCTTC
TRBV11-2	17	.	TRBJ2-1	.	CASSLPFRQVSPHEQFF	TGTGCCAGCAGCTTACCCTTCCGACAGGTGAGTCCGCATGAGCAGTTCTTC
TRBV11-2	13	.	TRBJ2-5	.	CASTTNREETQYF	TGTGCCAGCACCACGAACAGGGAAGAGACCCAATACTTC
TRBV11-2	15	.	TRBJ2-7	.	CASASTSRSNGEQYF	TGTGCCAGCGCCTCCACGAGCAGGAGCAATGGCGAGCAGTACTTC
TRBV7-9	15	many	TRBJ1-5	.	CASSLGQASNQPQHF	TGTGCCAGCAGCTTGGGACAAGCTTCCAATCAGCCCCAGCATTTT
TRBV12-3/TRBV12-4	15	many	TRBJ2-1	.	CASSDRGAAYNEQFF	TGTGCCAGCAGTGATAGGGGGGCCGCCTACAATGAGCAGTTCTTC
TRBV11-2	13	.	TRBJ1-4	.	CASGLHIGEKLFF	TGTGCCAGCGGCCTCCACATTGGGGAAAAACTGTTTTTT
TRBV5-1	15	.	TRBJ2-7	.	CASSTTGRESDEQYF	TGCGCCAGCAGCACCACGGGCAGGGAGTCGGACGAGCAGTACTTC
TRBV11-3	13	.	TRBJ2-3	TRBD1	CANSSPGTGSKYF	TGTGCGAACAGCTCACCGGGGACAGGAAGCAAGTATTTT
TRBV15	11	.	TRBJ2-1	.	CATSRQARQFF	TGTGCCACCAGCAGACAGGCTCGGCAGTTCTTC
TRBV5-1	15	few	TRBJ1-1	TRBD1	CASSPGLTGGERAFF	TGCGCCAGCAGCCCCGGCCTGACAGGGGGCGAGCGTGCTTTCTTT
TRBV2	18	.	TRBJ1-2	TRBD1	CASSDVGTDPVGGYGYTF	TGTGCCAGCAGTGACGTGGGGACAGACCCGGTTGGGGGCTATGGCTACACCTTC
TRBV13	15	.	TRBJ1-1	.	CTSNSEGGLNTEAFF	TGTACCAGCAACTCCGAGGGGGGGTTGAACACTGAAGCTTTCTTT
TRBV4-1	16	many	TRBJ2-7	.	CASSQSGRGNNYEQYF	TGCGCCAGCAGCCAATCCGGTCGGGGGAACAACTACGAGCAGTACTTC
TRBV11-2	19	.	TRBJ2-1	TRBD2	CDSSLEWASGKPRDNEQFF	TGTGACAGCAGCCTAGAGTGGGCTAGCGGCAAACCACGGGACAATGAGCAGTTCTTC
TRBV7-3	13	.	TRBJ2-3	.	CASCLSKSDTQYF	TGTGCCAGCTGCTTGTCCAAATCAGATACGCAGTATTTT
TRBV12-3/TRBV12-4	14	.	TRBJ2-7	.	CVSTSDSGSYEQYF	TGTGTCAGCACCAGTGACTCCGGCTCCTACGAGCAGTACTTC